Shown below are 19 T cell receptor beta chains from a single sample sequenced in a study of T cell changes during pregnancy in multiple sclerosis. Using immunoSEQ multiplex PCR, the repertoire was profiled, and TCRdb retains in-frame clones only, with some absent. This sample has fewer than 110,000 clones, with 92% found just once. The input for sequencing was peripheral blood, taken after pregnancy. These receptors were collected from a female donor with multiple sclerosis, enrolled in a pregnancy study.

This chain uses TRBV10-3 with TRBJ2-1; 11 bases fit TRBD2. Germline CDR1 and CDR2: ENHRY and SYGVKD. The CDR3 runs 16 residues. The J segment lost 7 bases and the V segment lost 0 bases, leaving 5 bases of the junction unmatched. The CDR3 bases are TGTGCCATCAGTGAGTCGGTAGCGGGGGGGCCAAATGAGCAGTTCTTC. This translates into CAISESVAGGPNEQFF.

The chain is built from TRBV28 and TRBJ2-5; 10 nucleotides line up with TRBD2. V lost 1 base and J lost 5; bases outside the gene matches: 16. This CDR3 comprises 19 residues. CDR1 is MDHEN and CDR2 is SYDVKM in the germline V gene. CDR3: CASSLSRGVAGGPRETQYF. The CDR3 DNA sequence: TGTGCCAGCAGTTTATCCCGGGGGGTAGCGGGAGGACCACGGGAGACCCAGTACTTC.

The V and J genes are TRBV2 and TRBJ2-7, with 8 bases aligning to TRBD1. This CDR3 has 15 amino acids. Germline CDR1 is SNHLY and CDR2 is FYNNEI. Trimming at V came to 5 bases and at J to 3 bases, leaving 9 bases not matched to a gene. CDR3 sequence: CASSPDRGKVYEQYF. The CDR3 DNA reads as TGTGCCAGCAGTCCTGACAGGGGAAAGGTCTACGAGCAGTACTTC.

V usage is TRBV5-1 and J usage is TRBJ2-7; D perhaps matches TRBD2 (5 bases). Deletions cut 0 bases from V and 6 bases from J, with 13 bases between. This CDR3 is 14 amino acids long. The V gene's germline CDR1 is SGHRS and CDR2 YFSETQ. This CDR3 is CASSLGVTSGEQYF. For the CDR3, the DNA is TGCGCCAGCAGCTTGGGGGTCACTAGTGGCGAGCAGTACTTC.

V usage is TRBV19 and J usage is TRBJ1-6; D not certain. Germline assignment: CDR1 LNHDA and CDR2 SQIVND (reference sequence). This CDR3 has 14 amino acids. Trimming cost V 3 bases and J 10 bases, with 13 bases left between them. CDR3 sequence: CASSIVWSESPLHF. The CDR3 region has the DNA TGTGCCAGTAGTATTGTATGGAGCGAGTCACCCCTCCACTTT.

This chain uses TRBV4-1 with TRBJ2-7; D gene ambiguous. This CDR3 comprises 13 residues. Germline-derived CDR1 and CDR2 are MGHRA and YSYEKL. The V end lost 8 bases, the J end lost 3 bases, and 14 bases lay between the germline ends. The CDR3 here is CASGTVGGYEQYF. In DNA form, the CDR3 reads TGCGCCAGCGGCACCGTTGGTGGCTACGAGCAGTACTTC.

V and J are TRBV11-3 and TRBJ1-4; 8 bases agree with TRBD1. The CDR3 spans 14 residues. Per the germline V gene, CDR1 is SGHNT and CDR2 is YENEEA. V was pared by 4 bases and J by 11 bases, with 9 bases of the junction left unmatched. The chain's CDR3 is CASSSGQGAGKLFF. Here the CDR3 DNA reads TGTGCCAGCAGCTCCGGGCAGGGGGCTGGGAAACTGTTTTTT.

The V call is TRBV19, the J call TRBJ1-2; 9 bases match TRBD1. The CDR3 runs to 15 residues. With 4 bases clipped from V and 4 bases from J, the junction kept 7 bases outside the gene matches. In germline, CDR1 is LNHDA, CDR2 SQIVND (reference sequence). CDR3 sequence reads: CASSSRDRVSYGYTF. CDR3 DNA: TGTGCCAGTAGTAGTCGGGACAGGGTTTCCTATGGCTACACCTTC.

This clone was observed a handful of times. CDR3: CASSQIGTANYGYTF. CDR3 DNA sequence: TGCGCCAGCAGCCAGATAGGGACAGCCAACTATGGCTACACCTTC. This chain uses TRBV4-3 with TRBJ1-2; 7 bases fit TRBD1. The CDR3 runs 15 residues. CDR1 is LGHNA and CDR2 is YSLEER in the germline V gene. V trimming: 3 bases; J trimming: 2 bases; junction bases outside the gene matches: 6.

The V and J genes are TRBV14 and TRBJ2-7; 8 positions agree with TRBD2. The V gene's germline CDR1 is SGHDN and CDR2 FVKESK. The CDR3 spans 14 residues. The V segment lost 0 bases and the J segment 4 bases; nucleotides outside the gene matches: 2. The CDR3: CASSQDGGGYEQYF. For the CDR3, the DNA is TGTGCCAGCAGCCAAGACGGGGGGGGTTACGAGCAGTACTTC.

The CDR3 loop is CASGPGLAGFLDYNEQFF. Here the CDR3 DNA reads TGCGCCAGTGGGCCGGGACTAGCGGGATTCTTGGACTACAATGAGCAGTTCTTC. The chain carries TRBV5-1 and TRBJ2-1; 13 positions agree with TRBD2. The CDR3 runs to 18 residues. Germline V CDR1 and CDR2: SGHRS, YFSETQ. The trim removed 8 bases at V and 3 bases at J, leaving 14 bases unmatched.

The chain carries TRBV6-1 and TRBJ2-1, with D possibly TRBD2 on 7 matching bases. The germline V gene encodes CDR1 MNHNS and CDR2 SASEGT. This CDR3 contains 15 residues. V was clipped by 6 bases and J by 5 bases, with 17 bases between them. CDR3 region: CASREGGGPHNEQFF. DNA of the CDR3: TGTGCCAGCAGGGAGGGGGGGGGACCCCACAATGAGCAGTTCTTC.

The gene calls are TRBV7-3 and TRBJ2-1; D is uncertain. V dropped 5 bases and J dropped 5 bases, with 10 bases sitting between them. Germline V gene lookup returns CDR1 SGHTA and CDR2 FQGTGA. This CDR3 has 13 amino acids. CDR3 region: CASSPSRNNEQFF. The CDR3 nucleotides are TGTGCCAGCAGCCCATCTAGGAACAATGAGCAGTTCTTC.

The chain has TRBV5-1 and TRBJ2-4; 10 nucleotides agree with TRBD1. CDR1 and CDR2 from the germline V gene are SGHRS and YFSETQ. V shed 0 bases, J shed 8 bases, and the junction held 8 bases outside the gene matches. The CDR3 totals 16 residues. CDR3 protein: CASSLEGTGVRDIQYF. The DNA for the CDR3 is TGCGCCAGCAGCTTGGAGGGGACAGGGGTCCGCGACATTCAGTACTTC.

DNA of the CDR3: TGTGCCAGCAGCTCAATCGGGGAACACGCACCTCGCTACGAGCAGTACTTC. Amino acids: CASSSIGEHAPRYEQYF. The rearrangement links TRBV11-2 to TRBJ2-7; maybe TRBD2 (5 bases). V dropped 4 bases and J dropped 3 bases, with 22 bases sitting between them. Germline CDR1 SGHAT, CDR2 FQNNGV. This CDR3 contains 17 residues.

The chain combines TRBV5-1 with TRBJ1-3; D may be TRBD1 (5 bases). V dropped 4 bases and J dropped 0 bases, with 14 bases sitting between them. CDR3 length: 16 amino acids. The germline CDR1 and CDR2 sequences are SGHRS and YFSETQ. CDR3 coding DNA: TGCGCCAGCAGCCCGCGACAGTCGAACTCTGGAAACACCATATATTTT. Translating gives CASSPRQSNSGNTIYF.

This CDR3 reads CASSLSGVSMNTEAFF. The CDR3, as DNA: TGTGCCAGCAGCTTGTCGGGGGTCAGCATGAACACTGAAGCTTTCTTT. The rearrangement links TRBV5-5 to TRBJ1-1; a possible D gene is TRBD1 (5 bases). This CDR3 spans 16 amino acids. V dropped 1 base and J dropped 0 bases, with 13 bases sitting between them. Germline lookup yields CDR1 SGHKS and CDR2 YYEKEE (reference sequence). Drawing the rest from reference TRBV5-5 and TRBJ1-1, the complete variable domain is DAGVTQSPTHLIKTRGQQVTLRCSPISGHKSVSWYQQVLGQGPQFIFQYYEKEERGRGNFPDRFSARQFPNYSSELNVNALLLGDSALYLCASSLSGVSMNTEAFFGQGTRLTVV.

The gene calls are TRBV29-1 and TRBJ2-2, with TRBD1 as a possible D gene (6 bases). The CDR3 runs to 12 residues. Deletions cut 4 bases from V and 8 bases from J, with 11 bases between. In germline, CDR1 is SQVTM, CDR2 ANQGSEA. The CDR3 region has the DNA TGCAGCGTTGTCCAGGGGCAAGGGGAGCTGTTTTTT. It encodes CSVVQGQGELFF.

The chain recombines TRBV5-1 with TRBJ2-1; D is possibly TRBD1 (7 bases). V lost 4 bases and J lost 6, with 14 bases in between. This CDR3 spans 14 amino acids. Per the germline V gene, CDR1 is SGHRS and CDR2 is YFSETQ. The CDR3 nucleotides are TGCGCCAGCAGCAAGGAGGGGGCGGTCAATGAGCAGTTCTTC. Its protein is CASSKEGAVNEQFF.